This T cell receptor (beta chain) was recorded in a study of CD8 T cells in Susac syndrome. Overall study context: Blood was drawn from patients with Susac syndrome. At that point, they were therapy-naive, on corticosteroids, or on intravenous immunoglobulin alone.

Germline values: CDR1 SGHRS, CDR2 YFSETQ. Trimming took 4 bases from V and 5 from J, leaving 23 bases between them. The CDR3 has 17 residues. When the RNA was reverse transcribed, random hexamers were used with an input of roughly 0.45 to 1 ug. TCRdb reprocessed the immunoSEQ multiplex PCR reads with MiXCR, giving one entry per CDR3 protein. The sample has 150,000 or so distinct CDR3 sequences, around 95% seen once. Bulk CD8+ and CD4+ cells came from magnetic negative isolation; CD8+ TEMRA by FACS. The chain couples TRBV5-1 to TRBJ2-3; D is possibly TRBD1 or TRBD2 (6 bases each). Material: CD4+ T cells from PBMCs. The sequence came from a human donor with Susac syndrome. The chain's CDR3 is CASSPSTRGPAKDTQYF. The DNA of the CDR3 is TGCGCCAGCAGCCCCTCGACACGGGGGCCAGCAAAAGATACGCAGTATTTT.